The rows below give T cell receptor beta chains drawn from one sample of a study of T cells after yellow fever vaccination. MiXCR, run by TCRdb on the 5' RACE reads, gives a single entry per CDR3 protein. The sample contains approximately 550,000 distinct CDR3 sequences, 13% of which appear only once. The sample consisted of PBMCs, taken on the day of the yellow fever booster vaccination. The receptors come from a man aged 30 to 39 who received the YFV17D yellow fever vaccine. Both conserved end residues are part of each CDR3. The D gene is left open where the match is weak. Clone size is stated in some rows and not others, as once, few, many or a class when expanded.

J: TRBJ2-1; D: .; size: many; V: TRBV6-2/TRBV6-3; CDR3: CASTQTRARSSYNEQFF; DNA: TGTGCCAGCACCCAGACTAGAGCGCGAAGCTCCTACAATGAGCAGTTCTTC
J: TRBJ2-7; D: .; size: .; V: TRBV9; CDR3: CASSVGHSTLYEQYF; DNA: TGTGCCAGCAGCGTAGGGCACTCGACACTCTACGAGCAGTACTTC
J: TRBJ2-1; D: .; size: .; V: TRBV27; CDR3: CASSPDSGTGQFF; DNA: TGTGCCAGCAGTCCCGACTCTGGGACCGGACAGTTCTTC
J: TRBJ2-1; D: .; size: few; V: TRBV6-1; CDR3: CASSILSSYNEQFF; DNA: TGTGCCAGCAGTATCCTGAGCTCCTACAATGAGCAGTTCTTC
J: TRBJ2-3; D: TRBD1; size: .; V: TRBV20-1; CDR3: CSASPLGRGRTDTQYF; DNA: TGCAGTGCTAGCCCCTTGGGCAGGGGGCGCACAGATACGCAGTATTTT
J: TRBJ2-5; D: .; size: few; V: TRBV6-2/TRBV6-3; CDR3: CASSMSREETQYF; DNA: TGTGCCAGCTCAATGTCCAGAGAAGAGACCCAGTACTTC
J: TRBJ1-1; D: .; size: .; V: TRBV5-1; CDR3: CASSNTNTEAFF; DNA: TGCGCCAGCAGCAACACGAACACTGAAGCTTTCTTT
J: TRBJ2-5; D: .; size: .; V: TRBV7-2; CDR3: CASSLYVTTQYF; DNA: TGTGCCAGCAGCTTATATGTGACGACCCAGTACTTC
J: TRBJ2-1; D: TRBD2; size: .; V: TRBV7-9; CDR3: CASPGLAGSNEQFF; DNA: TGTGCCAGCCCTGGACTAGCGGGGAGTAATGAGCAGTTCTTC
J: TRBJ2-1; D: .; size: .; V: TRBV5-6; CDR3: CASSYPTSPYNEQFF; DNA: TGTGCCAGCAGCTACCCGACTAGTCCCTACAATGAGCAGTTCTTC
J: TRBJ1-5; D: .; size: few; V: TRBV7-2; CDR3: CASSLVRDQPQHF; DNA: TGTGCCAGCAGCTTAGTTCGGGATCAGCCCCAGCATTTT
J: TRBJ1-1; D: TRBD1; size: .; V: TRBV7-2; CDR3: CASRYGQGGGEAFF; DNA: TGTGCCAGCAGATACGGACAGGGGGGAGGTGAAGCTTTCTTT
J: TRBJ2-5; D: .; size: .; V: TRBV20-1; CDR3: CSARARDYQETQYF; DNA: TGCAGTGCTAGAGCCCGGGACTACCAAGAGACCCAGTACTTC
J: TRBJ2-7; D: .; size: .; V: TRBV9; CDR3: CASSVSARDSYEQYF; DNA: TGTGCCAGCAGCGTTTCTGCTCGGGACTCCTACGAGCAGTACTTC
J: TRBJ2-2; D: TRBD2; size: .; V: TRBV7-2; CDR3: CASRAAGRAGELFF; DNA: TGTGCCAGCAGGGCGGCCGGGAGGGCCGGGGAGCTGTTTTTT
J: TRBJ2-5; D: TRBD2; size: few; V: TRBV3-1; CDR3: CASSQGTSVKTQYF; DNA: TGTGCCAGCAGCCAAGGGACTAGCGTGAAGACCCAGTACTTC
J: TRBJ2-2; D: .; size: many; V: TRBV5-1; CDR3: CASSLGRGTGELFF; DNA: TGTGCCAGCAGTTTAGGGAGGGGGACCGGGGAGCTGTTTTTT
J: TRBJ2-7; D: .; size: .; V: TRBV5-1; CDR3: CASSPPSSVNEQYF; DNA: TGCGCCAGCAGCCCCCCCTCTAGCGTCAACGAGCAGTACTTC
J: TRBJ1-6; D: .; size: few; V: TRBV4-3; CDR3: CASSQEGPWGTLGRNSPLHF; DNA: TGCGCCAGCAGCCAAGAGGGTCCATGGGGAACCCTTGGGAGGAATTCACCCCTCCACTTT
J: TRBJ2-7; D: TRBD1; size: .; V: TRBV20-1; CDR3: CSAEGQSYEQYF; DNA: TGCAGTGCCGAGGGACAGTCCTACGAGCAGTACTTC
J: TRBJ2-2; D: TRBD1; size: few; V: TRBV5-6; CDR3: CASSLPGGAVTGELFF; DNA: TGTGCCAGCAGCCTTCCAGGGGGCGCAGTCACCGGGGAGCTGTTTTTT
J: TRBJ2-7; D: TRBD2; size: few; V: TRBV5-1; CDR3: CASSLETSIAAYEQYF; DNA: TGCGCCAGCAGCTTAGAGACTAGCATAGCGGCCTACGAGCAGTACTTC
J: TRBJ2-7; D: .; size: few; V: TRBV20-1; CDR3: CSAREGLGGNYEQYF; DNA: TGCAGTGCTAGAGAGGGGCTCGGGGGAAATTACGAGCAGTACTTC
J: TRBJ2-2; D: TRBD1; size: .; V: TRBV10-3; CDR3: CAISATGTGITGELFF; DNA: TGTGCCATCAGCGCAACCGGGACAGGGATCACCGGGGAGCTGTTTTTT
J: TRBJ1-5; D: .; size: few; V: TRBV20-1; CDR3: CSASPSRGTSYQPQHF; DNA: TGCAGTGCTAGCCCCTCCCGCGGGACATCCTATCAGCCCCAGCATTTT
J: TRBJ2-3; D: .; size: .; V: TRBV29-1; CDR3: CSVGSAADTQYF; DNA: TGCAGCGTTGGTTCTGCGGCAGATACGCAGTATTTT
J: TRBJ1-2; D: .; size: few; V: TRBV29-1; CDR3: CSALLSSTNYGYTF; DNA: TGCAGCGCTTTACTGTCTAGTACCAACTATGGCTACACCTTC
J: TRBJ2-5; D: .; size: .; V: TRBV6-2/TRBV6-3; CDR3: CASSYDIRLTQYF; DNA: TGTGCCAGCAGTTACGACATCAGATTGACCCAGTACTTC
J: TRBJ2-6; D: .; size: few; V: TRBV5-1; CDR3: CASSSRDSGANVLTF; DNA: TGCGCCAGCAGCTCGAGAGACTCTGGGGCCAACGTCCTGACTTTC
J: TRBJ2-5; D: .; size: .; V: TRBV13; CDR3: CASTGVGETQYF; DNA: TGTGCCAGCACAGGGGTCGGAGAGACCCAGTACTTC
J: TRBJ2-6; D: .; size: few; V: TRBV21-1; CDR3: CASSEDGGANVLTF; DNA: TGTGCCAGCAGCGAAGATGGTGGGGCCAACGTCCTGACTTTC
J: TRBJ2-5; D: .; size: many; V: TRBV12-3/TRBV12-4; CDR3: CASSWGETQYF; DNA: TGTGCCAGCAGCTGGGGAGAGACCCAGTACTTC
J: TRBJ2-5; D: TRBD2; size: few; V: TRBV29-1; CDR3: CSVVTSRQETQYF; DNA: TGCAGCGTCGTGACTAGCAGACAAGAGACCCAGTACTTC
J: TRBJ2-1; D: .; size: few; V: TRBV12-3/TRBV12-4; CDR3: CASGETGHSYNEQFF; DNA: TGTGCCAGCGGGGAGACTGGCCACTCCTACAATGAGCAGTTCTTC
J: TRBJ1-2; D: TRBD1; size: few; V: TRBV12-3/TRBV12-4; CDR3: CASSLIDRVSYGYTF; DNA: TGTGCCAGCAGTTTAATCGACAGGGTTTCCTATGGCTACACCTTC
J: TRBJ1-5; D: .; size: .; V: TRBV6-2/TRBV6-3; CDR3: CASSYIVGGPEPQHF; DNA: TGTGCCAGCAGTTATATCGTTGGAGGTCCAGAGCCCCAGCATTTT
J: TRBJ1-1; D: TRBD1; size: .; V: TRBV5-6; CDR3: CASSYRDRGPEAFF; DNA: TGTGCCAGCAGCTACCGGGACAGGGGGCCTGAAGCTTTCTTT
J: TRBJ1-3; D: TRBD1; size: few; V: TRBV5-1; CDR3: CASSRDRNSGNTIYF; DNA: TGCGCCAGCAGCCGGGACAGGAACTCTGGAAACACCATATATTTT
J: TRBJ2-1; D: .; size: .; V: TRBV23-1; CDR3: CASSGGHEQFF; DNA: TGCGCCAGCAGTGGGGGGCATGAGCAGTTCTTC
J: TRBJ2-7; D: TRBD1; size: .; V: TRBV11-2; CDR3: CASSLVGTGVYEQYF; DNA: TGTGCCAGCAGCTTAGTGGGGACAGGAGTCTACGAGCAGTACTTC